Sequencing of this T cell receptor (beta chain) was carried out in a study of multiple sclerosis patients with progressive multifocal leukoencephalopathy (dated by TCRdb to 2018 to 2020). Background on the whole study: The study examined peripheral T and B cells of MS patients who developed PML (4 under natalizumab, 1 after alemtuzumab) and treated patients who did not. From before therapy, through 6 and 12 months, up to PML onset, two natalizumab-treated patients who later developed PML were tracked longitudinally. The goal of the study was to detect any JC virus-specific or public T-cell expansions that arose at the time of PML onset.

With respect to this clone: It lacks a known antigen. No much larger clone is present one base from it, and per-base qualities are unavailable.

From the germline V gene, CDR1 is SGDLS and CDR2 is YYNGEE. Ends trimmed: V by 3 bases, J by 5 bases; bases unmatched to a gene: 9. Including the terminal cysteine and phenylalanine, the CDR3 comprises 16 residues. Only the CDR3 portion is preserved as DNA: 48 bases, with reading frame beginning at the first base. Amplification of TRB CDR3 regions from genomic DNA was performed at survey-level depth using the immunoSEQ two-step multiplex PCR. Synthetic inline TR CDR3 controls covering all V-J pairings were spiked into each PCR to estimate template counts and remove amplification bias. Reads went through processing to reduce amplification and sequencing bias, and quantification was done against synthetic TR CDR3 analogs. The original methods were these. In ImmunoSEQ Analyzer, raw data were processed so that out-of-frame sequences and CDR3s with stop codons were removed, with gene names following IMGT nomenclature. Repertoire diversity was summarized as normalized Shannon entropy, defined as 1 minus Pielou's evenness. Two TRB sequences were counted as identical only if the two sequences had the same V gene, J gene and CDR3. Public PML clonotypes were defined as CDR3s shared by two or more PML-onset samples but absent from earlier samples, from controls, and from public databases. Positional CDR3 amino acid composition was analyzed in Skylign with the observed count method. Sourced from immuneACCESS, this table was stored by TCRdb with only in-frame sequences that have V and J called. A share of the clones is absent; for the studies checked, an unresolved V gene accounts for under half, and the remainder has no known explanation. V and J calls and clone size come straight from that table; D and trimming were deduced from the DNA. In this sample the table shows some 30,000 clones, around 85% of which occur a single time. Clones ranked in the top ten supply roughly 12% of the sample.

Read against the paper, the sample's time point label means: time of PML onset. The treatment or condition label, read with the paper, signifies: on natalizumab therapy at sampling. Diagnosis of PML was based on clinical and MRI findings and confirmed by finding JC virus DNA in cerebrospinal fluid. PML in the natalizumab-treated patients developed after between about 15 and 60 months of natalizumab therapy. Every listed patient had earlier received interferon beta, and every PML patient was female. At the time of PML onset, T3 blood samples were collected. Isolation of peripheral blood mononuclear cells was performed by Ficoll-Hypaque density gradient centrifugation. General study outcomes and caveats: When PML developed, no shared TRBV or TRBJ gene usage and no preferred TRBV-TRBJ pairings were found. Analysis was restricted to peripheral blood, although for natalizumab-associated PML, cerebrospinal fluid or brain lymphocytes might be more informative. Lower normalized Shannon entropy suggested less diverse TRB repertoires in most PML patients, whereas the natalizumab-treated controls showed values near 1. Although TRB clones above 0.5% frequency turned up only in PML patients, the clones expanded at PML onset were already present before and during natalizumab therapy. Because of the small, descriptive cohort, whether findings reflect JC virus infection or general immunocompromise remained unclear.

This sequence originates from a woman aged 25 to 39 with progressive multifocal leukoencephalopathy. The chain is encoded by TRBV9 joined to TRBJ2-7, with TRBD1 matching 12 junction bases. This specimen consisted of PBMCs, obtained from a patient treated with natalizumab. The CDR3 protein: CASSAGPGQGAHEQYF. The DNA reads TGTGCCAGCAGCGCTGGACCGGGACAGGGGGCTCACGAGCAGTACTTC.